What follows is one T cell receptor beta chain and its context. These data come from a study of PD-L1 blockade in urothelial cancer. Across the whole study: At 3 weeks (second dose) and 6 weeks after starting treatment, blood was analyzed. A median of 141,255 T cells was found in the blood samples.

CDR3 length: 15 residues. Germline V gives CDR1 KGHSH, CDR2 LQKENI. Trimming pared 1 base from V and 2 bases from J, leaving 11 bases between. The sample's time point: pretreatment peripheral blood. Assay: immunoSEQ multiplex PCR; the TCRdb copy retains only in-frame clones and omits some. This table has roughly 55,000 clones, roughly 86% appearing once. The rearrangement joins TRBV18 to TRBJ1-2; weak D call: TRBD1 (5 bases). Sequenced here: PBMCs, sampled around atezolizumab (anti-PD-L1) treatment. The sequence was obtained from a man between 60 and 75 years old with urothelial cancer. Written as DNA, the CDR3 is TGTGCCAGCTCACCACGCGGGGGAGAAAACTATGGCTACACCTTC. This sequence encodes CASSPRGGENYGYTF.